Only a few counts were recorded for the clone carrying this T cell receptor (beta chain). CDR1 is SGHDT, CDR2 YYEEEE, per germline. This CDR3 contains 13 residues. V was shortened by 4 bases and J by 4 bases, with 11 bases between the two germline ends. This record belongs to a study of blood T cells in healthy people across ages. A sample-barcoded 5' primer and a J-beta primer mix were used in a second PCR of roughly 7 to 11 cycles. TCRdb recomputed calls from the 5' RACE reads with MiXCR, one row per CDR3 protein. The sample has around 1,100,000 distinct CDR3 sequences, 35% to 40% seen once. The people who gave samples were healthy Caucasians from Russia, aged about 6 to 100.

The chain uses TRBV5-6 and TRBJ1-1; weak D call: TRBD1 (6 bases). This TCR derives from a young man in good health. Sequencing was done on a sample of blood. CDR3 in amino acids: CASSPGAATEAFF. The CDR3 nucleotides read TGTGCCAGCAGCCCGGGGGCGGCCACTGAAGCTTTCTTT.